A selection of T cell receptor beta chains follows, all from one sample in a study of regulatory T cells in long-lasting Graves disease. MiXCR was run by TCRdb on the multiplex PCR reads, yielding one entry per CDR3 protein. The table shows hundreds of thousands of distinct CDR3 sequences, with more than 15% occurring only once. This sample also appeared in a second study, on T cells in Graves' hyperthyroidism and ophthalmopathy.

Sequences were derived from peripheral blood mononuclear cells (PBMCs), sampled at new diagnosis, from a patient treated with antithyroid drugs. The source is a middle-aged woman with Graves disease. CDR3s include the opening cysteine and the closing phenylalanine or tryptophan. The order of the fields is V gene, J gene, D gene, clone size, CDR3 protein, CDR3 DNA. A D gene is named only where the DNA matches it firmly. Not all rows give a size; the values are once, few, many and, for expanded clones, a class.

>TRBV19|TRBJ1-2|.|.
CASSIAQDYGYTF
TGTGCCAGTAGTATAGCTCAGGATTATGGCTACACCTTC
>TRBV7-2|TRBJ1-6|TRBD1|.
CASSSKTGGGSSPLHF
TGTGCCAGCAGCTCGAAGACAGGGGGCGGCAGTTCACCCCTCCACTTT
>TRBV6-5|TRBJ1-1|.|many
CASSWAETFEAFF
TGTGCCAGCAGTTGGGCCGAGACCTTCGAAGCTTTCTTT
>TRBV12-3/TRBV12-4|TRBJ1-1|TRBD1|many
CASSFLLDRGWATEAFF
TGTGCCAGCAGTTTTTTGTTGGACAGGGGCTGGGCCACTGAAGCTTTCTTT
>TRBV7-9|TRBJ1-6|.|many
CASSLDSPLHF
TGTGCCAGCAGCTTAGATTCACCCCTCCACTTT
>TRBV24-1|TRBJ2-3|.|many
CATSDLTSHSTDTQYF
TGTGCCACCAGTGACCTGACTAGTCATAGCACAGATACGCAGTATTTT
>TRBV7-9|TRBJ1-5|.|many
CASSFDNQPQHF
TGTGCCAGCAGCTTCGATAATCAGCCCCAGCATTTT
>TRBV12-3/TRBV12-4|TRBJ1-2|.|few
CASSLRPGDGHGYTF
TGTGCCAGCAGTTTACGTCCGGGGGACGGGCATGGCTACACCTTC
>TRBV11-1|TRBJ2-1|TRBD1|.
CASSLNDRGRNEQFF
TGTGCCAGCAGCTTAAACGACAGGGGGCGAAATGAGCAGTTCTTC
>TRBV6-1|TRBJ1-2|.|many
CASSEGGQSYGYTF
TGTGCCAGCAGTGAGGGAGGCCAATCCTATGGCTACACCTTC
>TRBV18|TRBJ1-1|.|.
CASSPTATNTEAFF
TGTGCCAGCTCACCAACCGCTACGAACACTGAAGCTTTCTTT
>TRBV12-5|TRBJ1-5|.|many
CASGRRDTNQPQHF
TGTGCTAGTGGTAGGCGGGATACCAATCAGCCCCAGCATTTT
>TRBV11-2|TRBJ2-7|.|many
CASSLERIGASYEQYF
TGTGCCAGCAGCTTAGAGAGGATAGGCGCGAGTTACGAGCAGTACTTC
>TRBV18|TRBJ1-4|.|few
CASSPNTGFTNEKLFF
TGTGCCAGCTCACCAAATACGGGATTTACTAATGAAAAACTGTTTTTT
>TRBV25-1|TRBJ1-1|.|.
CASSESAVVNTEAFF
TGTGCCAGCAGTGAATCGGCGGTCGTGAACACTGAAGCTTTCTTT
>TRBV30|TRBJ1-1|TRBD1|many
CAWSRTGLMTEAFF
TGTGCCTGGAGTCGGACAGGGTTGATGACTGAAGCTTTCTTT
>TRBV5-6|TRBJ2-5|TRBD2|many
CASSFFKRGGGETQYF
TGTGCCAGCAGCTTCTTCAAGCGGGGGGGCGGAGAGACCCAGTACTTC
>TRBV2|TRBJ2-7|.|many
CASRGNEQYF
TGTGCCAGCAGAGGAAACGAGCAGTACTTC
>TRBV30|TRBJ2-1|.|many
CAWSVWADTYNEQFF
TGTGCCTGGAGTGTTTGGGCGGACACCTACAATGAGCAGTTCTTC
>TRBV5-6|TRBJ1-4|.|few
CASSLTPRLFF
TGTGCCAGCAGCTTGACCCCTAGACTGTTTTTT
>TRBV30|TRBJ1-1|.|many
CAWSRLSTEAFF
TGTGCCTGGAGTAGATTAAGCACTGAAGCTTTCTTT
>TRBV3-1|TRBJ2-4|.|many
CASSQAGQRQYF
TGTGCCAGCAGCCAAGCGGGCCAGCGCCAGTACTTC
>TRBV27|TRBJ1-6|.|.
CASSPSPYNSPLHF
TGTGCCAGCAGTCCCAGCCCCTATAATTCACCCCTCCACTTT
>TRBV2|TRBJ2-4|TRBD1|many
CASAATGMIRNIQYF
TGTGCCAGCGCCGCGACAGGGATGATACGGAACATTCAGTACTTC
>TRBV7-8|TRBJ2-3|TRBD2|few
CASSLGLAGAGDTQYF
TGTGCCAGCAGCTTAGGGCTAGCGGGGGCCGGAGATACGCAGTATTTT
>TRBV20-1|TRBJ2-5|.|many
CSATDTRDETQYF
TGCAGTGCAACCGACACGAGGGACGAGACCCAGTACTTC